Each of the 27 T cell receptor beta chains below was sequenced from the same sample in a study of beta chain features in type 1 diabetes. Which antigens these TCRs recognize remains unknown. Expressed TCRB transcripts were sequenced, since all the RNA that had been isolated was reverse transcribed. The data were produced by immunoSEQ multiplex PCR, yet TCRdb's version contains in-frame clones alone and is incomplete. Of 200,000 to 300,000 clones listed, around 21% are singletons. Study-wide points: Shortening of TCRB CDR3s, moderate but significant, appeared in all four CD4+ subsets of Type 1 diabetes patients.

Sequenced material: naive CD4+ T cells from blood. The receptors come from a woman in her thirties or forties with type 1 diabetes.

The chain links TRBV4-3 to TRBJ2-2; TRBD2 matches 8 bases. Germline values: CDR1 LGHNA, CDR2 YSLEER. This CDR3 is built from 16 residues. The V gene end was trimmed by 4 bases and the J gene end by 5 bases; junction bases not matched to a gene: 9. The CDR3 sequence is CASSPLPGGVTGELFF. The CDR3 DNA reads TGCGCCAGCAGCCCCTTACCGGGAGGGGTGACCGGGGAGCTGTTTTTT.

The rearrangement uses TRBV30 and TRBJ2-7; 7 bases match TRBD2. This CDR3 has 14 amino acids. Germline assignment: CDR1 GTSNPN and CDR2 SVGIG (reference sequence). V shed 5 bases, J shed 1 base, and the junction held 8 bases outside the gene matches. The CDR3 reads CAWDLGGGSYEQYF. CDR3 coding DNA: TGTGCCTGGGACCTAGGCGGGGGATCCTACGAGCAGTACTTC.

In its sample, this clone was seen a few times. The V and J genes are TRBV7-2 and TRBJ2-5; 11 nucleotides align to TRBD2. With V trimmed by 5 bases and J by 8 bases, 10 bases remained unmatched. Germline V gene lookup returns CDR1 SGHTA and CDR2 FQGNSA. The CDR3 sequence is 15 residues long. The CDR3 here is CASSPQLAGADTQYF. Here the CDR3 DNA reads TGTGCCAGCAGCCCCCAACTAGCGGGAGCTGATACCCAGTACTTC.

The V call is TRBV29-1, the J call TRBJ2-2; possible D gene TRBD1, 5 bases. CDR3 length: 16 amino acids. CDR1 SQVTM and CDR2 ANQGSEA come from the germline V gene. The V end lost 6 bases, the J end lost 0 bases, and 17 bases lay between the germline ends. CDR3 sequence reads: CSVGALGDSNTGELFF. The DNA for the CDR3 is TGCAGCGTAGGGGCCCTAGGGGATTCGAACACCGGGGAGCTGTTTTTT.

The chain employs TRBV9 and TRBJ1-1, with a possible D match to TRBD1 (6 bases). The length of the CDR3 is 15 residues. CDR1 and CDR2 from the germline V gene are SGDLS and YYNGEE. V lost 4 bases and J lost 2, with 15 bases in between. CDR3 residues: CASSPRQGRNTEAFF. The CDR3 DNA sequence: TGTGCCAGCAGCCCCCGTCAGGGGAGAAACACTGAAGCTTTCTTT.

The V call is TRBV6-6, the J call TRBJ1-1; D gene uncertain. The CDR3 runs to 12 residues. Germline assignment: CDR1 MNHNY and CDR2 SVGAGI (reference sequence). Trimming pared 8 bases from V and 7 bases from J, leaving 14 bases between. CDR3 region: CASGQEGGEAFF. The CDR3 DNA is TGTGCCAGCGGCCAGGAAGGTGGTGAAGCTTTCTTT.

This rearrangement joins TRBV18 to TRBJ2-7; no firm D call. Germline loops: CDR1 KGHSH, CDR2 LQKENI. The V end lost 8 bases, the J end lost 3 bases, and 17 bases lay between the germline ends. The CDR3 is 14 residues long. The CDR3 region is CASAAGSVNYEQYF. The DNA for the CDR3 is TGTGCCAGCGCTGCCGGGTCAGTAAACTACGAGCAGTACTTC.

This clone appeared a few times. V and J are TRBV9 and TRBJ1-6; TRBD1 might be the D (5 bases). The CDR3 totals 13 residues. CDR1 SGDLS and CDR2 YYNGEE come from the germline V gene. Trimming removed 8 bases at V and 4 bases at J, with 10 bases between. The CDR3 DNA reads TGTGCCAGTCAACAGGATTATAATTCACCCCTCCACTTT. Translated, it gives CASQQDYNSPLHF.

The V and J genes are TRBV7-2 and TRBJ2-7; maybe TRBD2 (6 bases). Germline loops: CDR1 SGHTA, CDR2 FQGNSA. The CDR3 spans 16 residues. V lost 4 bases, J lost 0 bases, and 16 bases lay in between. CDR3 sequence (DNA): TGTGCCAGCAGCTCAAATGAGGCGGGACTCTCCTACGAGCAGTACTTC. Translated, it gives CASSSNEAGLSYEQYF.

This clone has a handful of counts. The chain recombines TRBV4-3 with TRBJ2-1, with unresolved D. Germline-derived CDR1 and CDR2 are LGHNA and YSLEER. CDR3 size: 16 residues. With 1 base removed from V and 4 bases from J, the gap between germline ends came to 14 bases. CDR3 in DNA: TGCGCCAGCAGCCAAGCCTACCCCGGGTCGTACAATGAGCAGTTCTTC. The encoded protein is CASSQAYPGSYNEQFF.

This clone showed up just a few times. DNA of the CDR3: TGTGCCAGCAGTTTAAGGGGAATCGCCTACGAGCAGTACTTC. It is translated as CASSLRGIAYEQYF. The chain links TRBV28 to TRBJ2-7; possible D gene TRBD1, 5 bases. The CDR3 is made up of 14 amino acids. Trimming shortened V by 2 bases and J by 2 bases, and 10 bases separated the two germline ends. Germline V gene sequence: CDR1 MDHEN, CDR2 SYDVKM.

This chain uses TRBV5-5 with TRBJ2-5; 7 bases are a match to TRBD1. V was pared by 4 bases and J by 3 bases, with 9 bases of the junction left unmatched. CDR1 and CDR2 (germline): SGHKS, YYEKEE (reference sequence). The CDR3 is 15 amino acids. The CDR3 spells CASSQDAGTEETQYF. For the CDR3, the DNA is TGTGCCAGCAGCCAAGACGCCGGGACAGAAGAGACCCAGTACTTC.

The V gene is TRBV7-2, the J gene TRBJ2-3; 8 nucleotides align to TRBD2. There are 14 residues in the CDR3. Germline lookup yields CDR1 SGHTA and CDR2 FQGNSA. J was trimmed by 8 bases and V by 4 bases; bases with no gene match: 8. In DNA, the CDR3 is TGTGCCAGCAGCTCGACTCCACGGGAGGGTACGCAGTATTTT. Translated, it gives CASSSTPREGTQYF.

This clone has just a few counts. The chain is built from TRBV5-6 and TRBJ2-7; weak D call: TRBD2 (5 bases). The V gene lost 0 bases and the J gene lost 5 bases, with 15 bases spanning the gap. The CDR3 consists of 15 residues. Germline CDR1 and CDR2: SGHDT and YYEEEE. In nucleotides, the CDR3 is TGTGCCAGCAGCTTGGTCGGGGTCGGGCTGGACGAGCAGTACTTC. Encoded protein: CASSLVGVGLDEQYF.

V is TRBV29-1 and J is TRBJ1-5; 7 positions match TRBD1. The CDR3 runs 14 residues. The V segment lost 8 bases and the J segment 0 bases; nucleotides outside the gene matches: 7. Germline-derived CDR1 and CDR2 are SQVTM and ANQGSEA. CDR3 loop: CSTGTGDSNQPQHF. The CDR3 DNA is TGCAGCACAGGAACAGGGGATAGCAATCAGCCCCAGCATTTT.

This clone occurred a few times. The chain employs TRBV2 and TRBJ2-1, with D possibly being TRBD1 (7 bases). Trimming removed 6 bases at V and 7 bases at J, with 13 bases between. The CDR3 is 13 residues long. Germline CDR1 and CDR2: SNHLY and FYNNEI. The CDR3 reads CASRRDSVNEQFF. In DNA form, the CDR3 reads TGTGCCAGCAGGCGGGACAGCGTAAATGAGCAGTTCTTC.

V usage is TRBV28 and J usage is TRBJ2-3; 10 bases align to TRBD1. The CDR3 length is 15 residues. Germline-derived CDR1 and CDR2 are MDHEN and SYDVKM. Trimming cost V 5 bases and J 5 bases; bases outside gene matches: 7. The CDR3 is CASSLQGQGKDTQYF. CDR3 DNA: TGTGCCAGCAGTCTCCAGGGACAGGGGAAAGATACGCAGTATTTT.

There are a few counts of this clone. The CDR3 DNA reads as TGTGCCAGCAGCTTGGGGACAGGAGGCTCCTACGAGCAGTACTTC. Translation gives CASSLGTGGSYEQYF. V and J are TRBV5-6 and TRBJ2-7, with 7 bases matching TRBD1. The trim removed 0 bases at V and 0 bases at J, leaving 3 bases unmatched. The V gene's germline CDR1 is SGHDT and CDR2 YYEEEE. The CDR3 covers 15 residues.

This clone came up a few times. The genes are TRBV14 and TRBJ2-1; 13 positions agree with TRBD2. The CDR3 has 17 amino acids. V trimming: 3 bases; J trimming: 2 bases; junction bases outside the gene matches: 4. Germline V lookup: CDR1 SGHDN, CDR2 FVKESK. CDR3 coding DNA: TGTGCCAGCAGCCAGGTTACTAGCGGGAGGGCCTACAATGAGCAGTTCTTC. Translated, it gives CASSQVTSGRAYNEQFF.

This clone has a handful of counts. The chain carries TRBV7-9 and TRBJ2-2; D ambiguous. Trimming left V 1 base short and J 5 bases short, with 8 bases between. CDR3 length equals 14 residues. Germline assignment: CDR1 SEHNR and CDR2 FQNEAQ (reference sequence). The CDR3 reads CASSLGGRTGELFF. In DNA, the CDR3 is TGTGCCAGCAGCTTAGGCGGAAGGACCGGGGAGCTGTTTTTT. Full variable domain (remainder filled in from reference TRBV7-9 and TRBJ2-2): DTGVSQNPRHKITKRGQNVTFRCDPISEHNRLYWYRQTLGQGPEFLTYFQNEAQLEKSRLLSDRFSAERPKGSFSTLEIQRTEQGDSAMYLCASSLGGRTGELFFGEGSRLTVL.

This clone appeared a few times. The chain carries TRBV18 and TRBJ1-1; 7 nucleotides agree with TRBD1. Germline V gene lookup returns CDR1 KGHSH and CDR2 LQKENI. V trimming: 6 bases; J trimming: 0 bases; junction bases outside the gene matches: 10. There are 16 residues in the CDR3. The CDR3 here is CASSRTGVEVNTEAFF. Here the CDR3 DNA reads TGTGCCAGCTCTAGAACAGGGGTGGAAGTGAACACTGAAGCTTTCTTT.

In DNA, the CDR3 is TGCAGCGTCAGACTAGCGGGGCCCCAGCGCTCCTACAATGAGCAGTTCTTC. It is translated as CSVRLAGPQRSYNEQFF. The chain has TRBV29-1 and TRBJ2-1; TRBD2 aligns across 11 bases. CDR1 is SQVTM and CDR2 is ANQGSEA in the germline V gene. Trimming removed 6 bases from V and 0 bases from J; junction bases left unmatched: 10. The CDR3 contains 17 residues.

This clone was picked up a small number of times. The CDR3 region is CASIAGGGLGQFF. The CDR3 region has the DNA TGTGCCAGCATAGCGGGGGGGGGATTAGGGCAGTTCTTC. This chain links TRBV30 with TRBJ2-1; 11 nucleotides match TRBD2. The CDR3 totals 13 residues. Germline CDR1 reads GTSNPN; CDR2 reads SVGIG (reference sequence). V was clipped by 8 bases and J by 12 bases; unmatched bases: 12.

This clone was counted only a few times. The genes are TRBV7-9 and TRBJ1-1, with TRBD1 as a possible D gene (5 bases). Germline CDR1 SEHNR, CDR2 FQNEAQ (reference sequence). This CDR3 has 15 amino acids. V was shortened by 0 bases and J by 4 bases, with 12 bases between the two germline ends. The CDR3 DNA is TGTGCCAGCAGCTTAGCCGGGCAGGGTGCCACTGAAGCTTTCTTT. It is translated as CASSLAGQGATEAFF.

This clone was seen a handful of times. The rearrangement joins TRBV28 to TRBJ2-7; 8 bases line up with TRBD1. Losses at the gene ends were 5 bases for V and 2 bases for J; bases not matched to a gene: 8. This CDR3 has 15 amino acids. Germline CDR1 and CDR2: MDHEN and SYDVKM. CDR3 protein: CASSPQPTGAYEQYF. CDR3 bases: TGTGCCAGCAGTCCTCAACCGACAGGGGCCTACGAGCAGTACTTC.

The CDR3 loop is CASSLTGKQPQHF. In DNA, the CDR3 is TGTGCCAGCAGTCTGACAGGGAAACAGCCCCAGCATTTT. The chain joins TRBV6-6 to TRBJ1-5, with TRBD1 matching 7 bases. The J segment lost 7 bases and the V segment lost 5 bases, leaving 5 bases of the junction unmatched. Germline CDR1 and CDR2: MNHNY and SVGAGI (reference sequence). The CDR3 covers 13 residues.

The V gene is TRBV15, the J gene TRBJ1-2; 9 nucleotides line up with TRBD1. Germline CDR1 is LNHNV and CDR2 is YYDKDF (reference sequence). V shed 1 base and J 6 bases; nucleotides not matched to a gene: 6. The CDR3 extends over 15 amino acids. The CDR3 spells CATSRAGTGSDGYTF. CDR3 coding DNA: TGTGCCACCAGCAGAGCGGGGACAGGGTCGGATGGCTACACCTTC.